Below, 13 T cell receptor beta chains from the same sample are listed, as sequenced in a study of blood T cells in healthy people across ages. Primed by a sample-barcoded 5' primer and a J-beta primer mix, a second PCR proceeded for roughly 6 to 12 cycles. TCRdb analysed the 5' RACE reads with MiXCR anew, one entry per CDR3 protein. The table lists roughly 1,000,000 distinct CDR3 sequences, under 30% of them singletons. The sample was also linked to a second study, of T cells of mothers and their children.

Sequenced sample: blood. The receptors here all came from a girl aged 2-9 years in good health.

This clonotype was counted a few times. The chain is built from TRBV11-3 and TRBJ2-1, with TRBD2 matching over 7 bases. V was pared by 3 bases and J by 10 bases, with 3 bases of the junction left unmatched. This CDR3 spans 12 amino acids. Germline assignment: CDR1 SGHNT and CDR2 YENEEA. The chain's CDR3 is CASSFWGGEQFF. Written as DNA, the CDR3 is TGTGCCAGCAGCTTCTGGGGAGGGGAGCAGTTCTTC.

This clonotype was counted a few times. The CDR3 region is CATKGTPEVGELFF. CDR3 DNA sequence: TGTGCCACAAAAGGGACTCCCGAAGTGGGGGAGCTGTTTTTT. This chain links TRBV28 with TRBJ2-2, with D possibly being TRBD2 (6 bases). The V end was cut by 10 bases, the J end by 8 bases, with 20 bases between. The CDR3 contains 14 residues. CDR1 and CDR2 (germline): MDHEN, SYDVKM.

The CDR3, as DNA: TGTGCCAGCAGCTACCGGACGGCCTATGGCTACACCTTC. Translation gives CASSYRTAYGYTF. The chain joins TRBV7-2 to TRBJ1-2; D gene ambiguous. The length of the CDR3 is 13 residues. Germline values: CDR1 SGHTA, CDR2 FQGNSA. Trimming left V 4 bases short and J 4 bases short, with 10 bases between.

In its sample, this clonotype was seen a few times. The chain uses TRBV4-1 and TRBJ2-1; D is unclear. The germline gives CDR1 MGHRA, CDR2 YSYEKL. Trimming shortened V by 1 base and J by 3 bases, and 4 bases separated the two germline ends. The CDR3 extends over 13 amino acids. In nucleotides, the CDR3 is TGCGCCAGCAGCCAAGTCTACTACAATGAGCAGTTCTTC. Its protein product is CASSQVYYNEQFF.

CDR3 sequence reads: CASSSDLQGPETQYF. The CDR3 DNA follows: TGTGCCAGCAGTTCGGACCTACAGGGGCCTGAGACCCAGTACTTC. This chain uses TRBV12-3 or TRBV12-4 with TRBJ2-5; 7 bases fit TRBD1. Losses at the gene ends were 4 bases for V and 5 bases for J; bases not matched to a gene: 10. CDR3 size: 15 residues.

This clonotype came up a few times. The chain couples TRBV20-1 to TRBJ2-1; 9 bases are shared with TRBD1. Unmatched junction bases numbered 6, after V lost 4 bases and J lost 8 bases. The CDR3 sequence is 13 residues long. Germline values: CDR1 DFQATT, CDR2 SNEGSKA (reference sequence). The CDR3 reads CSATRTGVDEQFF. For the CDR3, the DNA is TGCAGTGCTACCAGGACAGGGGTTGATGAGCAGTTCTTC.

This clonotype has more than one count but fewer than ten. The genes are TRBV15 and TRBJ2-5; the match to TRBD1 covers 9 bases. The V and J ends lost 1 base and 5 bases, in that order; junction bases with no gene match: 8. This CDR3 has 16 residues. Per the germline V gene, CDR1 is LNHNV and CDR2 is YYDKDF (reference sequence). The CDR3 reads CATSRVPGQGWETQYF. Here the CDR3 DNA reads TGTGCCACCAGCAGAGTCCCGGGACAGGGTTGGGAGACCCAGTACTTC.

Only a few counts were recorded for this clonotype. The rearrangement joins TRBV28 to TRBJ1-6, with a tentative D call TRBD1 (5 bases). Germline CDR1 and CDR2: MDHEN and SYDVKM. Trimming cost V 8 bases and J 6 bases, with 14 bases left between them. This CDR3 has 14 amino acids. The CDR3 spells CASRPDSPNSPLHF. The CDR3 DNA follows: TGTGCCAGCCGCCCCGACAGCCCTAATTCACCCCTCCACTTT.

On this clonotype itself: The junction departs from the called germline gene at one end, perhaps through a read error. CDR3: CASRVRRGNSPLHF. The CDR3 region has the DNA TGTGCCAGCAGGGTACGTAGGGGTAATTCGCCCCTCCACTTT. The chain employs TRBV6-6 and TRBJ1-6; possibly TRBD1 for D (5 bases). In germline, CDR1 is MNHNY, CDR2 SVGAGI (reference sequence). The CDR3 has 14 residues.

This clonotype was picked up many times. V usage is TRBV4-2 and J usage is TRBJ2-5; D is perhaps TRBD1 or TRBD2 (6 bases each). This CDR3 spans 16 amino acids. Germline assignment: CDR1 LGHNA and CDR2 YNFKEQ. V lost 0 bases, J lost 5 bases, and 16 bases lay in between. The CDR3 coding sequence is TGTGCCAGCAGCCAAGACTGGAGGGGGGTTAGGGAGACCCAGTACTTC. It translates to CASSQDWRGVRETQYF.

The rearrangement joins TRBV5-1 to TRBJ1-1; possibly TRBD1 for D (5 bases). Germline CDR1 reads SGHRS; CDR2 reads YFSETQ. The length of the CDR3 is 14 residues. Between the trimmed V and J ends, which lost 3 bases and 3 bases, there was a span of 12 bases. For the CDR3, the DNA is TGCGCCAGCAGCTCTGGGGCAGAACACACTGAAGCTTTCTTT. It yields the protein CASSSGAEHTEAFF.

This clonotype was recorded a few times. The junction shows a germline mismatch at one end, possibly a read error. J is TRBJ2-5 and V is TRBV5-6; no definite D call. The CDR3 loop spans 11 amino acids. Germline CDR1 and CDR2: SGHDT and YYEEEE. CDR3 sequence: CAGSSQETQYF. In DNA form, the CDR3 reads TGTGCCGGCAGCTCACAAGAGACCCAGTACTTC.

This clonotype was observed a few times. V gene TRBV19 combines with J gene TRBJ2-1; 7 bases are shared with TRBD2. V was pared by 9 bases and J by 1 base, with 9 bases of the junction left unmatched. The V gene's germline CDR1 is LNHDA and CDR2 SQIVND (reference sequence). There are 15 residues in the CDR3. CDR3 bases: TGTGCCAGCAGTGAGGCGGGAGTATCCTACAATGAGCAGTTCTTC. Protein product: CASSEAGVSYNEQFF.